These 27 T cell receptor beta chains were all obtained from the same sample, sequenced in a study of T cells in localized non-small cell lung cancer. Profiling relied on immunoSEQ multiplex PCR, and the TCRdb table lists in-frame clones only, not all of them. The data contain around 91,000 clones, 87% of them singletons. The sequences come from peripheral blood, collected before any cancer treatment. The receptors derive from a man aged 35 to 70 with stage I squamous cell lung carcinoma.

This rearrangement joins TRBV7-9 to TRBJ2-3; TRBD1 aligns across 9 bases. CDR1 is SEHNR, CDR2 FQNEAQ, per germline (reference sequence). V was pared by 5 bases and J by 3 bases, with 3 bases of the junction left unmatched. CDR3 length: 14 amino acids. The CDR3 is CASSIGTGTDTQYF. The DNA for the CDR3 is TGTGCCAGCAGCATCGGGACAGGGACAGATACGCAGTATTTT.

As DNA, the CDR3 is TGTGCCAGCAGCTCCCGCGGGACAACCACCTCATTTAATTATAATTCACCCCTCCACTTT. Amino acids: CASSSRGTTTSFNYNSPLHF. The chain has TRBV21-1 and TRBJ1-6. TRBV21-1 is termed a pseudogene. This CDR3 comprises 20 residues.

This chain connects TRBV5-8 to TRBJ1-6; D gene unclear. The CDR3 loop spans 15 amino acids. Trimming removed 9 bases at V and 0 bases at J, with 13 bases between. CDR1 is SGHTS, CDR2 YDEGEE, per germline. The CDR3 loop is CATVKGASYNSPLHF. The CDR3 DNA reads as TGTGCCACCGTGAAGGGAGCCTCCTATAATTCACCCCTCCACTTT.

This clone was detected only a few times. This chain uses TRBV5-1 with TRBJ1-5; D is possibly TRBD1 (6 bases). The germline V gene encodes CDR1 SGHRS and CDR2 YFSETQ. Trimming shortened V by 0 bases and J by 8 bases, and 12 bases separated the two germline ends. This CDR3 is built from 14 residues. This chain's CDR3 is CASSLEGGPKPQHF. The CDR3 bases are TGCGCCAGCAGCTTGGAAGGGGGACCAAAGCCCCAGCATTTT.

The chain employs TRBV5-1 and TRBJ1-1, with D unclear. This CDR3 has 15 residues. Germline CDR1 is SGHRS and CDR2 is YFSETQ. Trimming pared 3 bases from V and 1 base from J, leaving 13 bases between. Here the CDR3 reads CASSWTLTGNTEAFF. CDR3 nucleotide sequence: TGCGCCAGCAGCTGGACCCTGACGGGGAACACTGAAGCTTTCTTT.

The chain links TRBV5-8 to TRBJ1-5, with 7 bases matching TRBD1. The CDR3 extends over 15 amino acids. CDR1 is SGHTS and CDR2 is YDEGEE in the germline V gene. Germline trimming cut 7 bases from V and 0 bases from J; bases unmatched to any gene: 7. The CDR3 nucleotides are TGTGCCAGCGCCGTACAGGGGTATAGCAATCAGCCCCAGCATTTT. It encodes CASAVQGYSNQPQHF.

CDR3 coding DNA: TGTGCCAGCAGTGAACGGGACGAGCAGTACTTC. This encodes CASSERDEQYF. This chain uses TRBV6-1 with TRBJ2-7; D unresolved. Germline-derived CDR1 and CDR2 are MNHNS and SASEGT. CDR3 length: 11 amino acids. The ends were cut back, 2 bases at V and 5 bases at J, with 4 bases in the middle.

This rearrangement joins TRBV25-1 to TRBJ2-1, with D perhaps matching TRBD2 (6 bases). Germline-derived CDR1 and CDR2 are MGHDK and SYGVNS. Trimming removed 1 base from V and 7 bases from J, with 11 bases in between. The CDR3 totals 14 residues. The CDR3 sequence is CASSESGTRNEQFF. For the CDR3, the DNA is TGTGCCAGCAGTGAATCCGGGACTCGAAATGAGCAGTTCTTC. The entire variable domain, with the rest obtained from reference TRBV25-1 and TRBJ2-1, is as follows: EADIYQTPRYLVIGTGKKITLECSQTMGHDKMYWYQQDPGMELHLIHYSYGVNSTEKGDLSSESTVSRIRTEHFPLTLESARPSHTSQYLCASSESGTRNEQFFGPGTRLTVL.

The genes are TRBV5-1 and TRBJ1-2, with 11 bases fitting TRBD1. The germline gives CDR1 SGHRS, CDR2 YFSETQ. After removal of 2 bases from V and 4 bases from J, the junction contained 4 bases not matched to a gene. The CDR3 covers 15 residues. CDR3 DNA sequence: TGCGCCAGCAGCTTACTTGGGACAGGGGGCTATGGCTACACCTTC. Translation: CASSLLGTGGYGYTF.

The CDR3 DNA reads as TGTGCCAGCAGGAGAGAGGCCGGGAACACTGAAGCTTTCTTT. It is translated as CASRREAGNTEAFF. The chain has TRBV2 and TRBJ1-1, with D uncertain. This CDR3 comprises 14 residues. V was cut by 6 bases and J by 1 base, with 12 bases left in between. In germline, CDR1 is SNHLY, CDR2 FYNNEI.

A few counts support this clone. V and J are TRBV28 and TRBJ1-5; D uncertain. Deletions cut 4 bases from V and 0 bases from J, with 16 bases between. This CDR3 is built from 17 residues. The V gene's germline CDR1 is MDHEN and CDR2 SYDVKM. CDR3 coding DNA: TGTGCCAGCAGTTCCCGGGAAGGAGGGTTTAGCAATCAGCCCCAGCATTTT. Protein sequence: CASSSREGGFSNQPQHF.

V usage is TRBV4-3 and J usage is TRBJ1-6; TRBD1 matches at 9 bases. CDR1 is LGHNA and CDR2 is YSLEER in the germline V gene. V was clipped by 0 bases and J by 10 bases; unmatched bases: 10. CDR3 length: 17 amino acids. In DNA, the CDR3 is TGCGCCAGCAGCCAAGAGGGTTTAGGGACAGGGAGATCACCCCTCCACTTT. As protein: CASSQEGLGTGRSPLHF.

This clone was observed a few times. The CDR3 DNA reads as TGTGCCAGCACCCTGGGGGGGGCTATTAACACTGAAGCTTTCTTT. As protein: CASTLGGAINTEAFF. The chain is built from TRBV28 and TRBJ1-1; tentative D call: TRBD1 (6 bases). CDR1 is MDHEN, CDR2 SYDVKM, per germline. V was cut by 7 bases and J by 2 bases, with 17 bases left in between. The CDR3 length is 15 residues.

This sequence joins TRBV19 and TRBJ2-2; D is possibly TRBD1 or TRBD2 (5 bases each). V was cut by 3 bases and J by 7 bases, with 24 bases left in between. CDR1 LNHDA and CDR2 SQIVND come from the germline V gene (reference sequence). The CDR3 spans 18 residues. CDR3 residues: CASSITAGRAGLVGELFF. The DNA for the CDR3 is TGTGCCAGTAGTATCACGGCTGGCAGGGCGGGTCTCGTCGGGGAGCTGTTTTTT. The whole variable domain, remainder taken from reference TRBV19 and TRBJ2-2, is DGGITQSPKYLFRKEGQNVTLSCEQNLNHDAMYWYRQDPGQGLRLIYYSQIVNDFQKGDIAEGYSVSREKKESFPLTVTSAQKNPTAFYLCASSITAGRAGLVGELFFGEGSRLTVL.

The rearrangement joins TRBV7-8 to TRBJ1-2, with D possibly being TRBD1 (6 bases). The CDR3 sequence is 13 residues long. Trimming cost V 4 bases and J 8 bases, with 14 bases left between them. Germline loops: CDR1 SGHVS, CDR2 FQNEAQ. The CDR3 spells CASSSRTETGYTF. The CDR3 coding sequence is TGTGCCAGCAGCTCCAGGACAGAAACGGGCTACACCTTC.

The chain carries TRBV6-1 and TRBJ2-2; TRBD1 agrees at 10 bases. CDR1 is MNHNS, CDR2 SASEGT, per germline. This CDR3 comprises 14 residues. After removal of 4 bases from V and 7 bases from J, the junction contained 3 bases not matched to a gene. Written as DNA, the CDR3 is TGTGCCAGCAGTGTGGGACAGGGGTACGGGGAGCTGTTTTTT. This translates into CASSVGQGYGELFF.

The chain has TRBV18 and TRBJ2-2; D gene uncertain. V lost 2 bases and J 3 bases, leaving 4 bases between the germline ends. The length of the CDR3 is 13 residues. From germline, CDR1 is KGHSH and CDR2 LQKENI. CDR3: CASSPEDTGELFF. CDR3 nucleotide sequence: TGTGCCAGCTCACCAGAGGACACCGGGGAGCTGTTTTTT.

The genes are TRBV4-1 and TRBJ2-3, with 8 bases fitting TRBD2. Trimming took 7 bases from V and 5 from J; bases not matched to a gene: 11. The CDR3 consists of 15 residues. The germline V gene encodes CDR1 MGHRA and CDR2 YSYEKL. The CDR3 sequence is CASNLLAGSGDTQYF. CDR3 DNA sequence: TGCGCCAGCAACCTCCTAGCGGGTAGCGGAGATACGCAGTATTTT.

The V and J genes are TRBV18 and TRBJ1-2; D is unresolved. The germline gives CDR1 KGHSH, CDR2 LQKENI. The CDR3 length is 14 residues. Trimming removed 1 base from V and 6 bases from J, with 12 bases in between. The CDR3 DNA follows: TGTGCCAGCTCACCACGGGCCGAGGGAAATGGCTACACCTTC. Translating gives CASSPRAEGNGYTF.

The chain uses TRBV9 and TRBJ1-5; 7 bases are shared with TRBD1. V was pared by 0 bases and J by 3 bases, with 3 bases of the junction left unmatched. CDR3 length equals 15 residues. Germline-derived CDR1 and CDR2 are SGDLS and YYNGEE. In DNA form, the CDR3 reads TGTGCCAGCAGCGTAGGACAGGGTCCCAATCAGCCCCAGCATTTT. It yields the protein CASSVGQGPNQPQHF.

The V and J genes are TRBV30 and TRBJ1-5; no reliable D call. V lost 0 bases to trimming and J lost 0 bases, with 12 bases between them. This CDR3 comprises 16 residues. Germline loops: CDR1 GTSNPN, CDR2 SVGIG (reference sequence). The CDR3 DNA follows: TGTGCCTGGAGTGTAGGTCGGTCGAATAGCAATCAGCCCCAGCATTTT. Translating gives CAWSVGRSNSNQPQHF.

V usage is TRBV10-2 and J usage is TRBJ1-5; no reliable D call. V was pared by 5 bases and J by 4 bases, with 6 bases between. Germline assignment: CDR1 WSHSY and CDR2 SAAADI. This CDR3 spans 12 amino acids. CDR3 nucleotides: TGCGCCAGCAGTTTGGGAAATCAGCCCCAGCATTTT. Protein product: CASSLGNQPQHF.

The V call is TRBV18, the J call TRBJ1-1; TRBD1 matches at 12 bases. After removal of 6 bases from V and 7 bases from J, the junction contained 6 bases not matched to a gene. Per germline, CDR1 KGHSH and CDR2 LQKENI. The CDR3 sequence is 14 residues long. The CDR3 region is CASSIWDRGLEAFF. The CDR3 DNA follows: TGTGCCAGCTCGATCTGGGACAGGGGGCTTGAAGCTTTCTTT. The variable domain in full, with the rest retrieved from reference TRBV18 and TRBJ1-1, is NAGVMQNPRHLVRRRGQEARLRCSPMKGHSHVYWYRQLPEEGLKFMVYLQKENIIDESGMPKERFSAEFPKEGPSILRIQQVVRGDSAAYFCASSIWDRGLEAFFGQGTRLTVV.

The V gene is TRBV6-5, the J gene TRBJ1-6, with 9 bases aligning to TRBD1. CDR3 length: 14 amino acids. V dropped 6 bases and J dropped 9; count of bases not matched to a gene: 6. The germline V gene has CDR1 MNHEY and CDR2 SVGAGI. The CDR3 region is CASSRDRAGSPLHF. CDR3 coding DNA: TGTGCCAGCAGCCGGGACAGGGCGGGTTCACCCCTCCACTTT.

A single count supports this clone. V is TRBV5-1 and J is TRBJ1-4; 9 bases map to TRBD1. The CDR3 is made up of 14 amino acids. J gave up 7 bases and V 4 bases, and 5 bases lay outside the gene matches. Germline CDR1 SGHRS, CDR2 YFSETQ. The CDR3 nucleotides are TGCGCCAGCAGCGTGGGACAGGGTGTTGAAAAACTGTTTTTT. Translated, it gives CASSVGQGVEKLFF.

The V gene is TRBV5-4, the J gene TRBJ2-3; 9 positions match TRBD2. There are 16 residues in the CDR3. Germline V gives CDR1 SGHNT, CDR2 YYREEE (reference sequence). Trimming removed 7 bases from V and 0 bases from J; junction bases left unmatched: 9. CDR3 bases: TGTGCCAGCGGTTATAAGCGGGGGGACAGCACAGATACGCAGTATTTT. This translates into CASGYKRGDSTDTQYF. Supplemented by reference TRBV5-4 and TRBJ2-3, the full variable domain reads ETGVTQSPTHLIKTRGQQVTLRCSSQSGHNTVSWYQQALGQGPQFIFQYYREEENGRGNFPPRFSGLQFPNYSSELNVNALELDDSALYLCASGYKRGDSTDTQYFGPGTRLTVL.

The chain couples TRBV27 to TRBJ2-2; no reliable D call. This CDR3 has 15 residues. Trimming removed 2 bases at V and 4 bases at J, with 11 bases between. Germline lookup yields CDR1 MNHEY and CDR2 SMNVEV (reference sequence). The DNA for the CDR3 is TGTGCCAGCAGTTTAATGGCAGCCTCCACCGGGGAGCTGTTTTTT. It yields the protein CASSLMAASTGELFF.